A selection of T cell receptor beta chains follows, all from one sample in a study of neurological immune-mediated disorders. TCRdb re-called the 5' RACE reads through MiXCR, storing one row per CDR3 protein. The table records 80,000 or so distinct CDR3 sequences, about 9.7% of them present only once. The sequenced sample was PBMCs. The origin of the receptors is a man aged 45-65 years in good health. Each CDR3 is given with its conserved first and last residue. A D gene is named only where the DNA matches it firmly. For some rows the clone size is stated as once, few or many, or as a class when expanded; others skip it.

D: .
J: TRBJ2-5
size: many
V: TRBV20-1
CDR3: CSASLVSETQYF
DNA: TGCAGTGCTAGTTTAGTTTCGGAGACCCAGTACTTC

D: .
J: TRBJ1-1
size: many
V: TRBV20-1
CDR3: CSASQGPGDTEAFF
DNA: TGCAGTGCTAGCCAGGGGCCTGGGGACACTGAAGCTTTCTTT

D: .
J: TRBJ2-4
size: many
V: TRBV7-6
CDR3: CASSLAPGKRTEKNIQYF
DNA: TGTGCCAGCAGCTTAGCCCCCGGTAAAAGGACAGAGAAAAACATTCAGTACTTC

D: .
J: TRBJ2-2
size: many
V: TRBV7-9
CDR3: CASRTNTGELFF
DNA: TGTGCCAGCAGGACTAACACCGGGGAGCTGTTTTTT

D: TRBD1
J: TRBJ1-5
size: many
V: TRBV7-8
CDR3: CASSAGTGYQPQHF
DNA: TGTGCCAGCAGCGCCGGGACAGGTTATCAGCCCCAGCATTTT

D: TRBD2
J: TRBJ2-5
size: many
V: TRBV7-2
CDR3: CASSYSGYQETQYF
DNA: TGTGCCAGCAGCTATAGCGGGTACCAAGAGACCCAGTACTTC

D: .
J: TRBJ1-1
size: many
V: TRBV20-1
CDR3: CSAPSTELPTNTEAFF
DNA: TGCAGTGCTCCCTCGACAGAACTGCCAACGAACACTGAAGCTTTCTTT

D: TRBD1
J: TRBJ1-2
size: many
V: TRBV27
CDR3: CASSSGTGGHYGYTF
DNA: TGTGCCAGCAGTTCCGGGACAGGGGGTCACTATGGCTACACCTTC

D: TRBD1
J: TRBJ2-7
size: many
V: TRBV6-6
CDR3: CASSYSMGQASYEQYF
DNA: TGTGCCAGCAGTTACTCTATGGGACAGGCGTCTTACGAGCAGTACTTC

D: .
J: TRBJ2-3
size: many
V: TRBV4-3
CDR3: CASSQTLASTDTQYF
DNA: TGCGCCAGCAGCCAAACACTAGCTAGCACAGATACGCAGTATTTT

D: TRBD1
J: TRBJ1-5
size: many
V: TRBV7-9
CDR3: CASSLGGQDLNQPQHF
DNA: TGTGCCAGCAGCTTGGGGGGACAGGACCTCAATCAGCCCCAGCATTTT

D: TRBD2
J: TRBJ2-1
size: many
V: TRBV7-2
CDR3: CASSGRGGAYNEQFF
DNA: TGTGCCAGCAGCGGGCGGGGGGGGGCTTACAATGAGCAGTTCTTC

D: TRBD1
J: TRBJ2-2
size: many
V: TRBV24-1
CDR3: CATSRPQGSGELFF
DNA: TGTGCCACCAGTCGCCCACAGGGGTCGGGGGAGCTGTTTTTT

D: .
J: TRBJ2-7
size: many
V: TRBV19
CDR3: CASTRACYEQYF
DNA: TGTGCCAGTACCAGGGCATGCTACGAGCAGTACTTC

D: .
J: TRBJ1-1
size: many
V: TRBV5-1
CDR3: CASSSGHMNTEAFF
DNA: TGCGCCAGCAGCTCAGGACACATGAACACTGAAGCTTTCTTT

D: .
J: TRBJ1-5
size: many
V: TRBV7-2
CDR3: CASSFTGMSNQPQHF
DNA: TGTGCCAGCAGCTTTACAGGGATGAGCAATCAGCCCCAGCATTTT

D: TRBD1
J: TRBJ1-4
size: many
V: TRBV5-1
CDR3: CASSLTGTVRNEKLFF
DNA: TGCGCCAGCAGCTTGACCGGGACAGTTAGGAATGAAAAACTGTTTTTT

D: .
J: TRBJ1-5
size: many
V: TRBV2
CDR3: CASRGGLGNQPQHF
DNA: TGTGCCAGCAGGGGGGGGCTAGGCAATCAGCCCCAGCATTTT

D: .
J: TRBJ2-5
size: many
V: TRBV29-1
CDR3: CSPGGGAGETQYF
DNA: TGCAGTCCGGGCGGAGGGGCGGGAGAGACCCAGTACTTC

D: TRBD1
J: TRBJ1-6
size: many
V: TRBV28
CDR3: CATRRDRNSPLHF
DNA: TGTGCCACCCGCCGGGACAGAAATTCACCCCTCCACTTT

D: .
J: TRBJ2-1
size: many
V: TRBV27
CDR3: CASSLYYNNEQFF
DNA: TGTGCCAGCAGTTTGTACTACAACAATGAGCAGTTCTTC

D: TRBD2
J: TRBJ2-3
size: few
V: TRBV29-1
CDR3: CSVVLAGVTDTQYF
DNA: TGCAGCGTCGTACTAGCGGGAGTAACAGATACGCAGTATTTT

D: TRBD1
J: TRBJ1-2
size: many
V: TRBV29-1
CDR3: CSVQKTGRDYGYTF
DNA: TGCAGCGTTCAAAAGACAGGGAGAGACTATGGCTACACCTTC

D: TRBD1
J: TRBJ2-7
size: .
V: TRBV7-8
CDR3: CASSLRDRGHYEQYF
DNA: TGTGCCAGCAGCTTAAGGGACAGGGGCCACTACGAGCAGTACTTC

D: TRBD1
J: TRBJ1-1
size: many
V: TRBV7-9
CDR3: CASSLEAGGTEAFF
DNA: TGTGCCAGCAGCTTAGAGGCAGGGGGGACTGAAGCTTTCTTT

D: .
J: TRBJ2-3
size: many
V: TRBV3-1
CDR3: CASSRGSTSTDTQYF
DNA: TGTGCCAGCTCCAGGGGATCTACTAGCACAGATACGCAGTATTTT

D: .
J: TRBJ2-1
size: medium-sized
V: TRBV11-2
CDR3: CASSEEDTSYNEQFF
DNA: TGTGCCAGCAGCGAAGAAGATACTTCCTACAATGAGCAGTTCTTC

D: .
J: TRBJ1-1
size: many
V: TRBV5-1
CDR3: CASSLYGGAEAEAFF
DNA: TGCGCCAGCAGCTTGTATGGGGGCGCGGAGGCTGAAGCTTTCTTT

D: .
J: TRBJ1-2
size: many
V: TRBV3-1
CDR3: CASSQDTNANRGYGYTF
DNA: TGTGCCAGCAGCCAAGATACCAACGCAAATAGGGGGTATGGCTACACCTTC

D: TRBD2
J: TRBJ2-3
size: many
V: TRBV3-1
CDR3: CASSPLGLAGVNTQYF
DNA: TGTGCCAGCAGCCCCCTCGGACTAGCGGGAGTGAATACGCAGTATTTT

D: .
J: TRBJ2-1
size: many
V: TRBV28
CDR3: CASSFPLGGNEQFF
DNA: TGTGCCAGCAGTTTCCCTCTGGGGGGCAATGAGCAGTTCTTC

D: .
J: TRBJ1-5
size: many
V: TRBV27
CDR3: CASSFGGNNQPQHF
DNA: TGTGCCAGCAGTTTTGGAGGGAACAATCAGCCCCAGCATTTT

D: .
J: TRBJ2-5
size: many
V: TRBV5-1
CDR3: CASSLANRVTETQYF
DNA: TGCGCCAGCAGCTTGGCCAACAGGGTAACAGAGACCCAGTACTTC

D: .
J: TRBJ2-2
size: many
V: TRBV9
CDR3: CASSVKEHDTGELFF
DNA: TGTGCCAGCAGCGTTAAGGAGCACGACACCGGGGAGCTGTTTTTT

D: .
J: TRBJ2-1
size: many
V: TRBV5-1
CDR3: CASSLGTGSSNEQFF
DNA: TGCGCCAGCAGCTTGGGCACAGGTTCGTCCAATGAGCAGTTCTTC

D: .
J: TRBJ1-1
size: many
V: TRBV5-1
CDR3: CASKLLLPGQNTEAFF
DNA: TGCGCCAGCAAGCTTCTGTTGCCCGGACAAAACACTGAAGCTTTCTTT

D: .
J: TRBJ2-5
size: many
V: TRBV3-1
CDR3: CASSQGRRMYF
DNA: TGTGCCAGCAGCCAAGGCCGGAGAATGTACTTC

D: .
J: TRBJ1-4
size: many
V: TRBV21-1
CDR3: CASSKYGGACVKLFF
DNA: TGTGCCAGCAGCAAATATGGGGGCGCCTGTGTAAAACTGTTTTTT

D: TRBD1
J: TRBJ1-1
size: many
V: TRBV12-3/TRBV12-4
CDR3: CASSTPGQGGSTEAFF
DNA: TGTGCCAGCAGTACCCCCGGACAGGGTGGGAGCACTGAAGCTTTCTTT

D: TRBD2
J: TRBJ2-4
size: many
V: TRBV27
CDR3: CASSATSGTTLAKNIQYF
DNA: TGTGCCAGCAGTGCGACTAGCGGGACCACATTAGCCAAAAACATTCAGTACTTC